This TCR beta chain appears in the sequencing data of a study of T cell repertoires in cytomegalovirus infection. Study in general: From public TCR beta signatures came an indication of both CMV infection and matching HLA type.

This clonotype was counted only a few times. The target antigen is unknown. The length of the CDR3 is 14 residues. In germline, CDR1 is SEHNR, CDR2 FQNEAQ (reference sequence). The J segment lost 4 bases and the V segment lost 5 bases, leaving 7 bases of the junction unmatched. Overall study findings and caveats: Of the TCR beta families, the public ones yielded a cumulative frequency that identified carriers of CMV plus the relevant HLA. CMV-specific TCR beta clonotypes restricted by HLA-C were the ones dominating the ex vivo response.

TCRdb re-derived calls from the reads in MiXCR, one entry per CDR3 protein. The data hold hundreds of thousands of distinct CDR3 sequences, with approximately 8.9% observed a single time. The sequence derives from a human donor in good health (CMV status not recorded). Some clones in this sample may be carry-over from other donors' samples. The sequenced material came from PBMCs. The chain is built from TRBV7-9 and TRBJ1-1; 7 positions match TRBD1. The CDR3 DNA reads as TGTGCCAGCAGCGCTTCGACAGGGCTCACTGAAGCTTTCTTT. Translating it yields CASSASTGLTEAFF. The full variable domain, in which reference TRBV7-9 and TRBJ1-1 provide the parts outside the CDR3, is DTGVSQNPRHKITKRGQNVTFRCDPISEHNRLYWYRQTLGQGPEFLTYFQNEAQLEKSRLLSDRFSAERPKGSFSTLEIQRTEQGDSAMYLCASSASTGLTEAFFGQGTRLTVV.